A single TCR beta chain is shown here with its context. Its antigen is unknown. A much larger clone is a single base away; this may be a read error. These data come from a study of blood T cells in healthy people across ages. CDR3 length equals 17 residues. Germline V gene data show CDR1 as MNHEY and CDR2 as SVGEGT. With V trimmed by 6 bases and J by 3 bases, 9 bases remained unmatched. Total RNA, at least 5 micrograms per sample, was extracted from PBMCs. Study results and caveats: Leaving the PBMCs unsorted stopped any conclusive comparison of naive versus antigen-experienced cells. Among T cells, TCR beta diversity per million cells dropped roughly linearly as age rose.

The second PCR ran roughly 6 to 11 cycles with a sample-barcoded 5' primer and J-beta primers. Every cDNA molecule bore a tag from a template-switch adaptor containing 12 random nucleotides. One entry per CDR3 protein, called by TCRdb with MiXCR from the 5' RACE reads. The sample holds over 600,000 distinct CDR3 sequences; around two fifths are singletons and the top ten take 25% to 35%. Material for sequencing was blood. The rearrangement uses TRBV6-2 or TRBV6-3 and TRBJ2-6; TRBD1 matches 9 bases. This TCR was sampled from an elderly man in good health. The CDR3 region is CASRTGQGSFGANVLTF. In DNA, the CDR3 is TGTGCCAGCAGAACGGGACAGGGCAGCTTTGGGGCCAACGTCCTGACTTTC.